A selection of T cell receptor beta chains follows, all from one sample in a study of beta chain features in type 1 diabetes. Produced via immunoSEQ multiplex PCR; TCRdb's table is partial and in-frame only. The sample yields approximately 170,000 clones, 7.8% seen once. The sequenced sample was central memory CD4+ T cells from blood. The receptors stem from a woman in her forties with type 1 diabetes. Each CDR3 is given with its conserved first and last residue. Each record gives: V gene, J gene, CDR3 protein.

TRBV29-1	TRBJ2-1	CSVERGNMDEQFF
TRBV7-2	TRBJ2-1	CASSASVGTGGKQFF
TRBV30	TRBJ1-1	CAWSVRSEAFF
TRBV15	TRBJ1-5	CATSRGGGGYSNQPQHF
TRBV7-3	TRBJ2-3	CASSLGGTTDTQYF
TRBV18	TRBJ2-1	CASSPPGLTRNEQFF
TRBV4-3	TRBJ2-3	CASSQDPSGGGGDTQYF
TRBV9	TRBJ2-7	CASSAVPEGEQYF
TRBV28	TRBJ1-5	CASERRNQPQHF
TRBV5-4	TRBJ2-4	CASSLDRVGAKNIQYF
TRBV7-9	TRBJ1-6	CASRDPGQGTSPLHF
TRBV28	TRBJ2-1	CASSSTDRGRGEQFF
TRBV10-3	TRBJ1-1	CATNLSGRGNTEAFF
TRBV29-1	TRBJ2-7	CSVLQGAGNEQYF
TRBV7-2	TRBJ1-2	CASSPRDSTNYGYTF
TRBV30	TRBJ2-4	CAGRRGGDLQYF
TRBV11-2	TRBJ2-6	CASASQGAGANVLTF
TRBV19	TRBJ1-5	CASSSRGWINQPQHF
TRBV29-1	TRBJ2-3	CSAGTSGRSDTQYF
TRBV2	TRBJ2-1	CASSSGQGSDNEQFF
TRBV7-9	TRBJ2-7	CASSPPGTGIPYEQYF
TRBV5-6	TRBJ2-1	CASSPRTGLTYNEQFF
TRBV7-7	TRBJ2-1	CASSLGLAGGNEQFF
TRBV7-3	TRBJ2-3	CASSLIRTDTQYF
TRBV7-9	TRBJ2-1	CASSLGSGSGGNEQFF
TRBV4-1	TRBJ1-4	CASSQVPGQGRPTVRNEKLFF
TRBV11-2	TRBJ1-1	CASSPFSTGSEAFF
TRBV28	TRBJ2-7	CASSSPRVYEQYF
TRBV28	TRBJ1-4	CASNRERRGGEKLFF
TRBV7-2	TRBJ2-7	CASSFPPSGFYEQYF
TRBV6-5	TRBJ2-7	CASSPSNRAEQYF
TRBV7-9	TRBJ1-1	CASSSSLGHGDTEAFF
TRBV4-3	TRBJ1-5	CASSQDHGAGGQHF
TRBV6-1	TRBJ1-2	CASVSGGAANYGYTF
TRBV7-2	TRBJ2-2	CASSTGLFTGELFF
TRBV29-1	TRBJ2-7	CSVHTGAPSYEQYF
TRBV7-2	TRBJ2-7	CASSFLAGGRYEQYF
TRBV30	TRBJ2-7	CAWSPGTGLSYEQYF
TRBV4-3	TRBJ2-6	CASSQEFGLSGANVLTF
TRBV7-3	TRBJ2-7	CASSIGSPPYEQYF
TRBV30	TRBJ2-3	CAWNKETDTQYF
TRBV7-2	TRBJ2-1	CASSLGPDRTNEQFF
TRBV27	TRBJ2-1	CASSLSWQGVRNEQFF
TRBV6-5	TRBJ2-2	CASSPTRTGELFF
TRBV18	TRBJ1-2	CASSPRSGSLDGYTF
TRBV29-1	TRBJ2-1	CSVEWRQGDEQFF